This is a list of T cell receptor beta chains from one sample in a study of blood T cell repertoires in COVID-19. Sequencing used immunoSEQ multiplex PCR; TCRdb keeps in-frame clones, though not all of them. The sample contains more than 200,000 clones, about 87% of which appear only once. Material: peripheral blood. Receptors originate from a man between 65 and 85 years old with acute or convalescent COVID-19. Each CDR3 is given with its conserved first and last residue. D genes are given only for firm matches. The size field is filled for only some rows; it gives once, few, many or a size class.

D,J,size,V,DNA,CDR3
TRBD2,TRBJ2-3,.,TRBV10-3,TGTGCCATCAGTGGGGGACTAGCGACAGATACGCAGTATTTT,CAISGGLATDTQYF
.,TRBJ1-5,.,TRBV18,TGTGCCAGCTCACTCGGGGGGGGTCAGCCCCAGCATTTT,CASSLGGGQPQHF
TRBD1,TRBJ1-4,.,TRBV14,TGTGCCAGCAGCCCCCGGACAGGGAGGGAAAAACTGTTTTTT,CASSPRTGREKLFF
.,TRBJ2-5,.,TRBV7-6,TGTGCCAGCAGCTTAGTGGCAGAGACCCAGTACTTC,CASSLVAETQYF
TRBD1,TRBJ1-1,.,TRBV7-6,TGTGCCAGCAGCCCACGGCCGACAGGGATTGGGGACACTGAAGCTTTCTTT,CASSPRPTGIGDTEAFF
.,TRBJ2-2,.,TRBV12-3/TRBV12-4,TGTGCCAGCAGTTTAGGGGCGGGGGAGCTGTTTTTT,CASSLGAGELFF
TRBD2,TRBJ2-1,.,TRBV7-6,TGTGCCAGCAGTTCAGGGACTAGCGGCTGGGGAGGCAATGAGCAGTTCTTC,CASSSGTSGWGGNEQFF
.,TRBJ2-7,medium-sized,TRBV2,TGTGCCAGCAGTGACGGGGAGCAGTACTTC,CASSDGEQYF
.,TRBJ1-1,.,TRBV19,TGTGCCAGTAGAGACACCGTGAACACTGAAGCTTTCTTT,CASRDTVNTEAFF
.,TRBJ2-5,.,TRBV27,TGTGCCAGCAGTATACGGGAGAGAGAGACCCAGTACTTC,CASSIRERETQYF
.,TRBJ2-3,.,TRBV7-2,TGTGCCAGCAGCTTATCAAGGAGTGGGCGATTAGGGGGCACAGATACGCAGTATTTT,CASSLSRSGRLGGTDTQYF
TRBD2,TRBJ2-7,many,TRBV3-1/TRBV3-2,TGTGCCAGCAGCCCCGGGGAGCGGGACCAATACTTC,CASSPGERDQYF
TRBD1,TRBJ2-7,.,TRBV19,TGTGCCAGTAGTATAGATCGCGGACAGGGCGAGTACTTC,CASSIDRGQGEYF
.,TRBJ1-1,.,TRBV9,TGTGCCAGCAGCGTAGATGGGGGGGGCGAAGCTTTCTTT,CASSVDGGGEAFF
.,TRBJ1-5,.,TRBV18,TGTGCCAGCTCATCCTCAGGGTTGAGTCAGCCCCAGCATTTT,CASSSSGLSQPQHF
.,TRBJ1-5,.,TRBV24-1,TGTGCCACCAGTGATGCCCGGCAGGCGGGAGCCAGCAATCAGCCCCAGCATTTT,CATSDARQAGASNQPQHF
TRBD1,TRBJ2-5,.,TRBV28,TGTGCCAGCCGAAGGACAGGGCGCGGGGAGACCCAGTACTTC,CASRRTGRGETQYF
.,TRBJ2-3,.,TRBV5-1,TGCGCCAGCAGCTTGGGACAGTATGGTGGCACAGATACGCAGTATTTT,CASSLGQYGGTDTQYF
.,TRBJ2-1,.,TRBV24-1,TGTGCCACCAGTGATTTGAAGGGAGTTAATATGTACAATGAGCAGTTCTTC,CATSDLKGVNMYNEQFF
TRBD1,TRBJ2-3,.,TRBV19,TGTGCCAGTAGTAGCAATGTGCCAGGGGGCCGAGATACGCAGTATTTT,CASSSNVPGGRDTQYF
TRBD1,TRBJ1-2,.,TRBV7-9,TGTGCCAGCAACGTTGATAGGGGGCTTGGCTACACCTTC,CASNVDRGLGYTF
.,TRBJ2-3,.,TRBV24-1,TGTGCCACCAGTGACCCCTATGCGCCCGACAGGACCCGCACAGATACGCAGTATTTT,CATSDPYAPDRTRTDTQYF
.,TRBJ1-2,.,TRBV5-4,TGTGCCAGCAGCGGCGGGGGGGCGAATAACTATGGCTACACCTTC,CASSGGGANNYGYTF
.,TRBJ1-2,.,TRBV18,TGTGCCAGCTCACCAGAGGGGGTCGGCTACACCTTC,CASSPEGVGYTF
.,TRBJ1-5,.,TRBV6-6,TGTGCCAGCAGTTACTCCGGGGGTAATGGGGATCAGCCCCAGCATTTT,CASSYSGGNGDQPQHF
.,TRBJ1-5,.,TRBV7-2,TGTGCCAGCCGGGGGGGAGCAAGCAATCAGCCCCAGCATTTT,CASRGGASNQPQHF
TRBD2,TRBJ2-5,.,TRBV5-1,TGCGCCAGCAGCTTGGAAGCTATGGCGGGAGTGAAGGTAGAGACCCAGTACTTC,CASSLEAMAGVKVETQYF
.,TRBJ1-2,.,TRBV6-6,TGTGCCAGCAGTTCCACAGGGCCTGGGGGCTACACCTTC,CASSSTGPGGYTF
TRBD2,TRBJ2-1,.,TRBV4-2,TGTGCCAGCAGCCAAGGTCTAGCGGGCTACAATGAGCAGTTCTTC,CASSQGLAGYNEQFF
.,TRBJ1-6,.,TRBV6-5,TGTGCCAGCAGTTACTCGACAGATAATTCACCCCTCCACTTT,CASSYSTDNSPLHF
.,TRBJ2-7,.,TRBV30,TGTGCCTTAGCCCGGGAGCAGGGTAACGAGCAGTACTTC,CALAREQGNEQYF
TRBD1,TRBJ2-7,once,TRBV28,TGTGCCAGCAGTCCTAGTTTTGGACAGGGTTCCTACGAGCAGTACTTC,CASSPSFGQGSYEQYF